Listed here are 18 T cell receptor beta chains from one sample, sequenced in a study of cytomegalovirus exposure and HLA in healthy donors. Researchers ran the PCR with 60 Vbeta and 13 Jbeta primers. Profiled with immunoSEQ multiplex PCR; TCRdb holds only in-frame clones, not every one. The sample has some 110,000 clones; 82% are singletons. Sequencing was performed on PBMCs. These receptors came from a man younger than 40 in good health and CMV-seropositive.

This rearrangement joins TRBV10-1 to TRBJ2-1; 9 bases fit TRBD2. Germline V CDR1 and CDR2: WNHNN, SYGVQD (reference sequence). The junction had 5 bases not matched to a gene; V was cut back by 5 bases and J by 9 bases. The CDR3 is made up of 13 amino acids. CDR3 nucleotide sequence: TGCGCCAGCAGTAGCGGGGGGTACGGTGAGCAGTTCTTC. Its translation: CASSSGGYGEQFF.

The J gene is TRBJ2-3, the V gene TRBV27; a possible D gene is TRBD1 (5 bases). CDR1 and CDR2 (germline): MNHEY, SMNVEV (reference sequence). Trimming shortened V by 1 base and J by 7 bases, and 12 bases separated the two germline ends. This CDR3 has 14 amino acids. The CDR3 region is CASSLWQGLNTQYF. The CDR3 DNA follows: TGTGCCAGCAGTTTATGGCAGGGTCTGAATACGCAGTATTTT.

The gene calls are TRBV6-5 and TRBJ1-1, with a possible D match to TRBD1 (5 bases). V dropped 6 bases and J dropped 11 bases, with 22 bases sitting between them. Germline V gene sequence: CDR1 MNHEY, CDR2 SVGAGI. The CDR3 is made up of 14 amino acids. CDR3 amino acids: CASSQRDLRVSAFF. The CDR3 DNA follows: TGTGCCAGCAGCCAGCGGGACCTGAGAGTTTCGGCTTTCTTT.

As DNA, the CDR3 is TGTGCCAGCAGTTACCAGGGTAGATCTGGGGCCAACGTCCTGACTTTC. Translating gives CASSYQGRSGANVLTF. This sequence joins TRBV6-6 and TRBJ2-6; TRBD1 is a possible D gene (5 bases). This CDR3 is built from 16 residues. Germline assignment: CDR1 MNHNY and CDR2 SVGAGI (reference sequence). Trimming shortened V by 2 bases and J by 1 base, and 9 bases separated the two germline ends.

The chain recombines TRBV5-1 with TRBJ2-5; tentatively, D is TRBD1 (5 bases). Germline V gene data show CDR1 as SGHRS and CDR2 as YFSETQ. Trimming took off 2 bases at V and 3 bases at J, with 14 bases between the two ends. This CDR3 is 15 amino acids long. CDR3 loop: CASSFPSGREETQYF. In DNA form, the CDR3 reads TGCGCCAGCAGCTTTCCCTCAGGGCGAGAAGAGACCCAGTACTTC.

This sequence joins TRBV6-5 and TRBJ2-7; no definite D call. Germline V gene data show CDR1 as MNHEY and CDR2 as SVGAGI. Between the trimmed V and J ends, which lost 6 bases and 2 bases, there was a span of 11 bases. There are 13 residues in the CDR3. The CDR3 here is CASRPDITYEQYF. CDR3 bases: TGTGCCAGCAGACCCGACATAACCTACGAGCAGTACTTC.

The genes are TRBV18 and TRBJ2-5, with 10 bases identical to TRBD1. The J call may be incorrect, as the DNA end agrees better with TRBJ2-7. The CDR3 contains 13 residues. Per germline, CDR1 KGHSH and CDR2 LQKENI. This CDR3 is CASSRDRGYEQYF. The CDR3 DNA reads TGTGCCAGCTCGAGGGACAGGGGATACGAGCAGTACTTC.

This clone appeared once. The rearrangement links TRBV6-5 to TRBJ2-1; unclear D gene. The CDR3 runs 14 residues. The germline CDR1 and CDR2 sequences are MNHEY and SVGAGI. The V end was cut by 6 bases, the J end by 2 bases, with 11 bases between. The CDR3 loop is CASRPWAPYNEQFF. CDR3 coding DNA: TGTGCCAGCAGGCCCTGGGCCCCCTACAATGAGCAGTTCTTC.

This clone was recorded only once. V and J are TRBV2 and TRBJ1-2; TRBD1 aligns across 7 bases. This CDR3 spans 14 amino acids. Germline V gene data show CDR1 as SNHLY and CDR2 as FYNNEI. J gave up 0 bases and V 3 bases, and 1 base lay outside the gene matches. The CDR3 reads CASSDGTANYGYTF. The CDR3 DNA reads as TGTGCCAGCAGTGACGGGACAGCTAACTATGGCTACACCTTC. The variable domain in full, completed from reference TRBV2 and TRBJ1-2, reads EPEVTQTPSHQVTQMGQEVILRCVPISNHLYFYWYRQILGQKVEFLVSFYNNEISEKSEIFDDQFSVERPDGSNFTLKIRSTKLEDSAMYFCASSDGTANYGYTFGSGTRLTVV.

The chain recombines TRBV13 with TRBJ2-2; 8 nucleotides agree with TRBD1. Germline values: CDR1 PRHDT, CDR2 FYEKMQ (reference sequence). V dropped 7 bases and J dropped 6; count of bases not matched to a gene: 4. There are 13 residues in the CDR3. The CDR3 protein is CASTGQEAGELFF. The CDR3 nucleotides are TGTGCCAGCACGGGACAGGAAGCCGGGGAGCTGTTTTTT. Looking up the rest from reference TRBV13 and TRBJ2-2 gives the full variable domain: AAGVIQSPRHLIKEKRETATLKCYPIPRHDTVYWYQQGPGQDPQFLISFYEKMQSDKGSIPDRFSAQQFSDYHSELNMSSLELGDSALYFCASTGQEAGELFFGEGSRLTVL.

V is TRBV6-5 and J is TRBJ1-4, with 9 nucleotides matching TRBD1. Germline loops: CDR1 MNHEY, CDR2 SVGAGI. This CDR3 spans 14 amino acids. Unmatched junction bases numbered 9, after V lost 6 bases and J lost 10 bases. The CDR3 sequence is CASRDRGSFGKLFF. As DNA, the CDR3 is TGTGCCAGCAGGGACAGGGGTTCGTTTGGAAAACTGTTTTTT.

The CDR3 region has the DNA TGTGCCAGCAGTGAACTAGCGGGGGACTACAATGAGCAGTTCTTC. Encoded protein: CASSELAGDYNEQFF. The V gene is TRBV6-4, the J gene TRBJ2-1; TRBD2 agrees at 11 bases. V gave up 3 bases and J gave up 3 bases; unmatched junction bases: 1. This CDR3 is 15 amino acids long. Per the germline V gene, CDR1 is MRHNA and CDR2 is SNTAGT.

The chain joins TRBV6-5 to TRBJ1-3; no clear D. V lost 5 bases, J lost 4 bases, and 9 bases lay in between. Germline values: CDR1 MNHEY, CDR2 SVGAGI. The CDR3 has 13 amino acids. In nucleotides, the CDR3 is TGTGCCAGCAGTCGAGGTACCGGAAACACCATATATTTT. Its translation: CASSRGTGNTIYF.

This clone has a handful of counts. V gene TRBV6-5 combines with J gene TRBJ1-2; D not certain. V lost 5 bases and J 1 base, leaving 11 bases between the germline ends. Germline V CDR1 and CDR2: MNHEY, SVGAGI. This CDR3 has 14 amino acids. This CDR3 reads CASSTTRYNYGYTF. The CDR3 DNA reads TGTGCCAGCAGTACAACTAGGTATAACTATGGCTACACCTTC.

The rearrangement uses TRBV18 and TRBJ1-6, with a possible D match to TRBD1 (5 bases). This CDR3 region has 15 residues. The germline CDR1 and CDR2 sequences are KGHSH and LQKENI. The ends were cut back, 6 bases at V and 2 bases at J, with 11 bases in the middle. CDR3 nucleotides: TGTGCCAGCTCCCGTGACAGAACCTATAATTCACCCCTCCACTTT. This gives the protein CASSRDRTYNSPLHF. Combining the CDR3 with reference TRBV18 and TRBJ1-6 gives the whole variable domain NAGVMQNPRHLVRRRGQEARLRCSPMKGHSHVYWYRQLPEEGLKFMVYLQKENIIDESGMPKERFSAEFPKEGPSILRIQQVVRGDSAAYFCASSRDRTYNSPLHFGNGTRLTVT.

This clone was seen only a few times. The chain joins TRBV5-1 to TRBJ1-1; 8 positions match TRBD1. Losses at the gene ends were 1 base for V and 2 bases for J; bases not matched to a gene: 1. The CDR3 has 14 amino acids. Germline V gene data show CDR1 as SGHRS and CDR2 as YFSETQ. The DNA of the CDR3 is TGCGCCAGCAGCTTGACAGGGGGTAACACTGAAGCTTTCTTT. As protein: CASSLTGGNTEAFF.

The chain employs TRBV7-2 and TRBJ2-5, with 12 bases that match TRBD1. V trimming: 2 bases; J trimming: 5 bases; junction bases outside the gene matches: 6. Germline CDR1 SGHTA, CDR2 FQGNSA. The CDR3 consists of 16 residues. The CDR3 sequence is CASSLQGTGGIETQYF. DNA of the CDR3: TGTGCCAGCAGCTTACAGGGGACAGGGGGCATCGAGACCCAGTACTTC.

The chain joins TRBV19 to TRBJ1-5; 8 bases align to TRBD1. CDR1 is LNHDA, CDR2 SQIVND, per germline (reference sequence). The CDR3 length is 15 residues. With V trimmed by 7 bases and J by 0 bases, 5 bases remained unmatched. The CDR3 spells CASTDRGYSNQPQHF. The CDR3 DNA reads TGTGCCAGTACCGACAGGGGATATAGCAATCAGCCCCAGCATTTT.